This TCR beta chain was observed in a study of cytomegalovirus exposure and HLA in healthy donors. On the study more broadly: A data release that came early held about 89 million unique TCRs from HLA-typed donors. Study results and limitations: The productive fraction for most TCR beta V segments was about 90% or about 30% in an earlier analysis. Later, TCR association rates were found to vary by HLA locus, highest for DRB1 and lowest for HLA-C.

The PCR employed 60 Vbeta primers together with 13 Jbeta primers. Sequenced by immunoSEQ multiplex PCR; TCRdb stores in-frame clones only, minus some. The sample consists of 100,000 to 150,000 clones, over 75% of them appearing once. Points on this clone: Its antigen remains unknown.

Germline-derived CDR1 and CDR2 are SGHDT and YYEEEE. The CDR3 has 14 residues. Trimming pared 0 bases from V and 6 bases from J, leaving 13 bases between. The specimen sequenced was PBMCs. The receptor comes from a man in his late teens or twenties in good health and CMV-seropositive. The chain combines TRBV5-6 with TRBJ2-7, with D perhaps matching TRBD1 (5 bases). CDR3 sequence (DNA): TGTGCCAGCAGCTTGGTAACCAGGGTTTTCGAGCAGTACTTC. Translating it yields CASSLVTRVFEQYF.